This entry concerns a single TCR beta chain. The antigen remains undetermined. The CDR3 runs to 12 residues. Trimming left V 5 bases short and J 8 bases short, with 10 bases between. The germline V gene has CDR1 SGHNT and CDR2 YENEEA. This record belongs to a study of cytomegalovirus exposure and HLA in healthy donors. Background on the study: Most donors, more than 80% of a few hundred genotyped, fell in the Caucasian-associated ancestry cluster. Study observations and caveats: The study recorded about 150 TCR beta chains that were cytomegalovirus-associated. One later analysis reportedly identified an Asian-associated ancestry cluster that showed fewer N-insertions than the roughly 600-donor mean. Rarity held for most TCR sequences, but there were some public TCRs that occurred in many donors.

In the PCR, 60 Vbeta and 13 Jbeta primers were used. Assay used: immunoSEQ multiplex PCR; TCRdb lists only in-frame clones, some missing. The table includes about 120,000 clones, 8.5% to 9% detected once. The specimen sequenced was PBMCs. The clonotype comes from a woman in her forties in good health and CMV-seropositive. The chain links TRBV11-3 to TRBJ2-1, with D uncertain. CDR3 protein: CASSPNSYEQFF. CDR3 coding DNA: TGTGCCAGCAGCCCTAACAGCTATGAGCAGTTCTTC.